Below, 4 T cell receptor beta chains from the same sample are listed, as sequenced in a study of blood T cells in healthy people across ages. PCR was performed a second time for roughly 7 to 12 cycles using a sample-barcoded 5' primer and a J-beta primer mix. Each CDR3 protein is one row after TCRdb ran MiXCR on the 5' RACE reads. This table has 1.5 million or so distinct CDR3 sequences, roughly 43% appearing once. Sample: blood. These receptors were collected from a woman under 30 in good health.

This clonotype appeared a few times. CDR3 nucleotides: TGCGCCAGCAGCCAAGGAGGGGGGTTCGGCACAGATACGCAGTATTTT. Amino acid sequence: CASSQGGGFGTDTQYF. This chain joins TRBV4-1 and TRBJ2-3; D is perhaps TRBD1 or TRBD2 (6 bases each). Deletions cut 1 base from V and 1 base from J, with 12 bases between. This CDR3 spans 16 amino acids. Germline CDR1 is MGHRA and CDR2 is YSYEKL.

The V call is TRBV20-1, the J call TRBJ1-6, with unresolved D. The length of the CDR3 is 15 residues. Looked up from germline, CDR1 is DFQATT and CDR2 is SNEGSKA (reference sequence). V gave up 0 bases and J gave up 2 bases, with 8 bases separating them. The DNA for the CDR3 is TGCAGTGCTAGAGATTCGACTGCCTATAATTCACCCCTCCACTTT. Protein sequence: CSARDSTAYNSPLHF.

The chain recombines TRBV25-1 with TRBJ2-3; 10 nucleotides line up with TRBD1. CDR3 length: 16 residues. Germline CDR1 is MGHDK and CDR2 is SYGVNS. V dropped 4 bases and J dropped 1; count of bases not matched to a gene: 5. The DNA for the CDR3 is TGTGCCAGCAGTGCGTGGACAGGGGGACGCACAGATACGCAGTATTTT. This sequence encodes CASSAWTGGRTDTQYF.

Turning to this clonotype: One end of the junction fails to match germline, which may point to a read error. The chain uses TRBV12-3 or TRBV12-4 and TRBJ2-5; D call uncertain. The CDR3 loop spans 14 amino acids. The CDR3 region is CASRTRAVQEAQYF. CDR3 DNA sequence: TGTGCCAGCAGGACCCGGGCCGTCCAAGAGGCCCAGTACTTC.